The present T cell receptor beta chain was sequenced within a study of cytomegalovirus exposure and HLA in healthy donors. This CDR3 contains 16 residues. With 3 bases removed from V and 2 bases from J, the gap between germline ends came to 16 bases. Germline-derived CDR1 and CDR2 are KGHSH and LQKENI. 13 Jbeta primers and 60 Vbeta primers were used for the PCR. Assay: immunoSEQ multiplex PCR; the TCRdb copy retains only in-frame clones and omits some. Among approximately 190,000 clones listed, about 90% were seen once. The chain has TRBV18 and TRBJ1-1, with a tentative D call TRBD1 (6 bases). Source material: PBMCs. This TCR was sampled from a boy aged 2 to 10 in good health and CMV-seronegative. Here the CDR3 reads CASSPIVRTDNTEAFF. The CDR3 DNA is TGTGCCAGCTCACCCATAGTAAGGACAGATAACACTGAAGCTTTCTTT.